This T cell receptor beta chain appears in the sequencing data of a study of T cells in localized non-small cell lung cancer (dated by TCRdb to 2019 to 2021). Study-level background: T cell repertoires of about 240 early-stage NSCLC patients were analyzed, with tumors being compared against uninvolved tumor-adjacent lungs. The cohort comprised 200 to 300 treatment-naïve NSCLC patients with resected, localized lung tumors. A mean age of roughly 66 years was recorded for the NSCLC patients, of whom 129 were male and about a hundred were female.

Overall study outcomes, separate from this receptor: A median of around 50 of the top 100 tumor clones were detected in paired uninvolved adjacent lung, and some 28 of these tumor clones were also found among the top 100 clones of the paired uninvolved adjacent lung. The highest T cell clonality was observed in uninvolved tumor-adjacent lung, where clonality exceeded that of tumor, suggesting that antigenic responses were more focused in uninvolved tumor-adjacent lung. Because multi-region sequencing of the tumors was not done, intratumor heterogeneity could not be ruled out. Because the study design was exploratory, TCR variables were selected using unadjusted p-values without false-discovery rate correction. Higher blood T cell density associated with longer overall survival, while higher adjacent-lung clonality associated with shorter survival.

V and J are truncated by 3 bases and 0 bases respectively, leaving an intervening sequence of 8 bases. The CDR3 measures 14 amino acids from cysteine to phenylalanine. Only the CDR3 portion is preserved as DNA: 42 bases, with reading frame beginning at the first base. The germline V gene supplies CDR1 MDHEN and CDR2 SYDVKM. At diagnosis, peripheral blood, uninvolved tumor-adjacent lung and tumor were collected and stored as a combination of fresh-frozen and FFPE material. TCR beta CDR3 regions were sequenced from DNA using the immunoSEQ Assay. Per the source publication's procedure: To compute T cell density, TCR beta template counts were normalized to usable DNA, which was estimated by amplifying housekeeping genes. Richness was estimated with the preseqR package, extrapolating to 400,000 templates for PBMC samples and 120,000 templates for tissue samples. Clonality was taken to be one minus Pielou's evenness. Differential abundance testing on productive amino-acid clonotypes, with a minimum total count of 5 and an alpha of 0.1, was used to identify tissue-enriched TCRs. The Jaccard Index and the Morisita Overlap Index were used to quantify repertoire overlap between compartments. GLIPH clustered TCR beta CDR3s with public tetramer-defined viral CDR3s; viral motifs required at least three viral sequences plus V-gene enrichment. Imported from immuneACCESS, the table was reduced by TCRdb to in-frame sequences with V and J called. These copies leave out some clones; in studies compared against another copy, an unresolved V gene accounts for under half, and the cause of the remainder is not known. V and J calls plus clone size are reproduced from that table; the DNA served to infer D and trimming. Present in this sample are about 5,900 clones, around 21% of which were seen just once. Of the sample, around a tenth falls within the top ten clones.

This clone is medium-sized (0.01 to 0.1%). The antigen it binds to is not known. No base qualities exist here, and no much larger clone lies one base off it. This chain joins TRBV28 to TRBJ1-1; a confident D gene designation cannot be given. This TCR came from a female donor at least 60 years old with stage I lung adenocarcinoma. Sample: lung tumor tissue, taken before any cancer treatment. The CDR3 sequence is CASSLGGMNTEAFF. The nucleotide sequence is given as TGTGCCAGCAGTTTGGGAGGGATGAACACTGAAGCTTTCTTT.